This T cell receptor (beta chain) is drawn from a study of T cell responses to AZD1222 COVID-19 vaccine. Notes on the study in general: Sampled repertoires all dated from after the peak T cell response.

CDR3 size: 13 residues. The V and J ends lost 6 bases and 7 bases respectively, with 16 bases between them. The germline V gene encodes CDR1 MNHEY and CDR2 SMNVEV (reference sequence). As to this clone: Its target is not known.

Generated by immunoSEQ multiplex PCR, the TCRdb table keeps only in-frame clones and is missing some. Of roughly 150,000 clones listed, roughly nine tenths are singletons. This receptor was obtained from an adult in good health. The material was peripheral blood, obtained on day 0 of AZD1222 vaccination. The V and J genes are TRBV27 and TRBJ2-7; D is unresolved. The CDR3 coding sequence is TGTGCCAGCAGCTCCCTCCCGGTAGGGGAGCAGTACTTC. Translation: CASSSLPVGEQYF.